The 23 T cell receptor beta chains given below trace back to one sample, sequenced in a study of blood T cell repertoires in COVID-19. This table comes from immunoSEQ multiplex PCR, and its TCRdb copy is limited to in-frame clones, with some not included. The data show approximately 350,000 clones, with around 82% seen just once and under 3% held by the top ten. The sequencing sample was made of peripheral blood. These TCRs come from a young man with active or convalescent COVID-19.

Only one count was recorded for this clone. V gene TRBV18 combines with J gene TRBJ1-1; no clear D gene. The length of the CDR3 is 13 residues. Germline CDR1 reads KGHSH; CDR2 reads LQKENI. The V end lost 3 bases, the J end lost 3 bases, and 8 bases lay between the germline ends. The CDR3 spells CASSPREDTEAFF. The CDR3 DNA reads TGTGCCAGCTCACCCCGGGAGGACACTGAAGCTTTCTTT. Full variable domain (rest looked up from reference TRBV18 and TRBJ1-1): NAGVMQNPRHLVRRRGQEARLRCSPMKGHSHVYWYRQLPEEGLKFMVYLQKENIIDESGMPKERFSAEFPKEGPSILRIQQVVRGDSAAYFCASSPREDTEAFFGQGTRLTVV.

In regard to this clone: Other DNA sequences in the sample encode the same CDR3. The chain recombines TRBV5-4 with TRBJ2-2; tentative D call: TRBD2 (5 bases). The ends were cut back, 0 bases at V and 3 bases at J, with 6 bases in the middle. This CDR3 has 14 amino acids. The V gene's germline CDR1 is SGHNT and CDR2 YYREEE (reference sequence). The CDR3 here is CASSLAGYTGELFF. In DNA, the CDR3 is TGTGCCAGCAGCTTGGCGGGGTACACCGGGGAGCTGTTTTTT.

The chain is built from TRBV2 and TRBJ2-1, with 9 nucleotides matching TRBD2. Germline CDR1 reads SNHLY; CDR2 reads FYNNEI. The CDR3 consists of 14 residues. Trimming removed 6 bases from V and 8 bases from J; junction bases left unmatched: 8. DNA for the CDR3: TGTGCCAGCAGGCAGGGCGGGGGGGCCCATGAGCAGTTCTTC. Translated: CASRQGGGAHEQFF.

This sequence joins TRBV18 and TRBJ2-1; the D gene is possibly TRBD2 (5 bases). This CDR3 region has 13 residues. Looked up from germline, CDR1 is KGHSH and CDR2 is LQKENI. Trimming cost V 3 bases and J 7 bases, with 10 bases left between them. The chain's CDR3 is CASSPRTPNEQFF. The CDR3 nucleotides read TGTGCCAGCTCACCCCGGACTCCAAATGAGCAGTTCTTC.

Details on this clone: A read error is possible here, since a much larger clone lies one base away. In the same sample, other DNA sequences code for this CDR3. J is TRBJ2-7 and V is TRBV2; D unresolved. Trimming shortened V by 3 bases and J by 3 bases, and 3 bases separated the two germline ends. The CDR3 runs 11 residues. CDR1 is SNHLY and CDR2 is FYNNEI in the germline V gene. The CDR3 reads CASSDNYEQYF. Here the CDR3 DNA reads TGTGCCAGCAGTGATAACTACGAGCAGTACTTC. Variable domain in full (rest from reference TRBV2 and TRBJ2-7): EPEVTQTPSHQVTQMGQEVILRCVPISNHLYFYWYRQILGQKVEFLVSFYNNEISEKSEIFDDQFSVERPDGSNFTLKIRSTKLEDSAMYFCASSDNYEQYFGPGTRLTVT.

V and J are TRBV29-1 and TRBJ2-5, with D possibly matching TRBD1 (5 bases). V was cut by 7 bases and J by 1 base, with 10 bases left in between. The CDR3 is 12 amino acids. Per germline, CDR1 SQVTM and CDR2 ANQGSEA. The CDR3 is CSGRQIQETQYF. In DNA form, the CDR3 reads TGCAGCGGCCGACAGATCCAAGAGACCCAGTACTTC.

This chain uses TRBV3-1 (or the pseudogene TRBV3-2) with TRBJ1-2, with a possible D match to TRBD1 (6 bases). V lost 6 bases, J lost 3 bases, and 11 bases lay in between. In germline, CDR1 is LGHDT, CDR2 YNNKEL (reference sequence). CDR3 length: 13 residues. The CDR3 reads CASSPGQHYGYTF. The CDR3, as DNA: TGTGCCAGCAGTCCTGGACAGCACTATGGCTACACCTTC.

The rearrangement uses TRBV28 and TRBJ2-7; 13 bases match TRBD2. V lost 6 bases and J lost 5; bases outside the gene matches: 4. Germline CDR1 reads MDHEN; CDR2 reads SYDVKM. The CDR3 extends over 14 amino acids. CDR3: CASSHTSGRDEQYF. The CDR3 DNA is TGTGCCAGCAGCCATACTAGCGGGAGGGACGAGCAGTACTTC. Complete variable domain (other parts from reference TRBV28 and TRBJ2-7): DVKVTQSSRYLVKRTGEKVFLECVQDMDHENMFWYRQDPGLGLRLIYFSYDVKMKEKGDIPEGYSVSREKKERFSLILESASTNQTSMYLCASSHTSGRDEQYFGPGTRLTVT.

The chain couples TRBV7-3 to TRBJ1-1; 10 nucleotides match TRBD1. CDR1 and CDR2 from the germline V gene are SGHTA and FQGTGA. The ends lost 2 bases at V and 3 bases at J; junction bases unmatched: 6. This CDR3 spans 16 amino acids. CDR3 amino acids: CASSLGDRGGYTEAFF. CDR3 sequence (DNA): TGTGCCAGCAGCTTAGGGGACAGGGGAGGGTACACTGAAGCTTTCTTT.

In this sample, this clone turned up a few times. V is TRBV29-1 and J is TRBJ2-5; D is undetermined. CDR1 and CDR2 from the germline V gene are SQVTM and ANQGSEA. The V end lost 5 bases, the J end lost 3 bases, and 10 bases lay between the germline ends. This CDR3 contains 12 residues. CDR3 loop: CSVNSYKETQYF. The CDR3 coding sequence is TGCAGCGTTAACAGTTACAAAGAGACCCAGTACTTC. Variable domain in full (rest from reference TRBV29-1 and TRBJ2-5): SAVISQKPSRDICQRGTSLTIQCQVDSQVTMMFWYRQQPGQSLTLIATANQGSEATYESGFVIDKFPISRPNLTFSTLTVSNMSPEDSSIYLCSVNSYKETQYFGPGTRLLVL.

The gene calls are TRBV7-8 and TRBJ1-2; D not certain. Germline V lookup: CDR1 SGHVS, CDR2 FQNEAQ. The V end lost 5 bases, the J end lost 0 bases, and 13 bases lay between the germline ends. The CDR3 is made up of 15 amino acids. The CDR3 nucleotides are TGTGCCAGCAGCCTAGTTTCCCTAGCTAACTATGGCTACACCTTC. Protein product: CASSLVSLANYGYTF.

As to this clone: Different DNA sequences within this sample yield the same CDR3. The rearrangement links TRBV5-1 to TRBJ2-1, with 7 nucleotides matching TRBD1. Germline assignment: CDR1 SGHRS and CDR2 YFSETQ. The CDR3 runs 15 residues. The V gene end was trimmed by 2 bases and the J gene end by 0 bases; junction bases not matched to a gene: 2. The CDR3 nucleotides are TGCGCCAGCAGCTTAGAGGGGGCCTCCTACAATGAGCAGTTCTTC. Protein product: CASSLEGASYNEQFF.

The gene calls are TRBV11-2 and TRBJ1-2; D is possibly TRBD1 (5 bases). Germline V gene data show CDR1 as SGHAT and CDR2 as FQNNGV. The V gene lost 1 base and the J gene lost 8 bases, with 8 bases spanning the gap. The CDR3 covers 12 residues. The CDR3: CASSLGGDGYTF. CDR3 nucleotide sequence: TGTGCCAGCAGCTTAGGGGGGGACGGCTACACCTTC.

V is TRBV7-9 and J is TRBJ2-3; D possibly corresponds to TRBD2 (5 bases). Germline loops: CDR1 SEHNR, CDR2 FQNEAQ (reference sequence). The CDR3 loop spans 13 amino acids. Trimming took off 6 bases at V and 3 bases at J, with 10 bases between the two ends. CDR3 amino acids: CASSPTSTDTQYF. The DNA for the CDR3 is TGTGCCAGCAGTCCAACTAGTACAGATACGCAGTATTTT.

This clone was counted a few times. This sequence joins TRBV30 and TRBJ1-2, with 8 bases matching TRBD1. Trimming took 1 base from V and 6 from J; bases not matched to a gene: 7. This CDR3 contains 14 residues. Per the germline V gene, CDR1 is GTSNPN and CDR2 is SVGIG (reference sequence). The CDR3 DNA sequence: TGTGCCTGGAGTGCCCCTGACAGGGGACATGGCTACACCTTC. Its translation: CAWSAPDRGHGYTF.

This sequence joins TRBV27 and TRBJ2-1, with a tentative D call TRBD1 (7 bases). The CDR3 consists of 16 residues. Germline CDR1 and CDR2: MNHEY and SMNVEV (reference sequence). V lost 1 base to trimming and J lost 12 bases, with 22 bases between them. CDR3 protein: CASSLFRGAQGAGQFF. CDR3 DNA: TGTGCCAGCAGTTTATTCAGGGGGGCGCAGGGCGCGGGGCAGTTCTTC.

Worth noting for this clone: Other nucleotide sequences in the sample specify the same CDR3. The chain carries TRBV6-2 or TRBV6-3 and TRBJ2-5; no definite D call. CDR1 and CDR2 from the germline V gene are MNHEY and SVGEGT. CDR3 length: 12 residues. Trimming shortened V by 5 bases and J by 3 bases, and 7 bases separated the two germline ends. CDR3 sequence reads: CASSLLEETQYF. In DNA form, the CDR3 reads TGTGCCAGCAGTCTCCTCGAAGAGACCCAGTACTTC.

At least ten counts were recorded for this clone. DNA of the CDR3: TGTGCCACCAGTGATTTGACCTCAGGGGGCAACTATGGCTACACCTTC. Its protein is CATSDLTSGGNYGYTF. The chain carries TRBV24-1 and TRBJ1-2; 8 nucleotides agree with TRBD1. This CDR3 region has 16 residues. Trimming removed 0 bases from V and 2 bases from J; junction bases left unmatched: 4. Germline V lookup: CDR1 KGHDR, CDR2 SFDVKD.

V usage is TRBV29-1 and J usage is TRBJ2-5; TRBD2 aligns across 8 bases. Germline V gene data show CDR1 as SQVTM and CDR2 as ANQGSEA. This CDR3 has 14 residues. V lost 7 bases, J lost 4 bases, and 11 bases stayed unmatched. The CDR3 here is CSASAGVSGETQYF. The CDR3 DNA sequence: TGCAGCGCTTCAGCGGGAGTGAGCGGAGAGACCCAGTACTTC.

The gene calls are TRBV21-1 and TRBJ2-7; TRBD1 is taken as the D call from the table, unchecked against the DNA. TRBV21-1 is designated a pseudogene. The CDR3 covers 15 residues. The CDR3 spells CASSQRRGQGNEQYF. CDR3 DNA sequence: TGTGCCAGCAGCCAAAGACGGGGACAGGGGAACGAGCAGTACTTC.

The chain has TRBV27 and TRBJ2-5; weak D call: TRBD2 (5 bases). The CDR3 runs 18 residues. V lost 6 bases to trimming and J lost 1 base, with 24 bases between them. CDR1 and CDR2 from the germline V gene are MNHEY and SMNVEV (reference sequence). CDR3 loop: CASRGEKPSLLGQETQYF. CDR3 coding DNA: TGTGCCAGCAGGGGAGAAAAACCCTCGCTGCTGGGCCAAGAGACCCAGTACTTC.

The V and J genes are TRBV19 and TRBJ1-5; D is undetermined. From germline, CDR1 is LNHDA and CDR2 SQIVND (reference sequence). This CDR3 comprises 13 residues. Trimming removed 1 base at V and 6 bases at J, with 7 bases between. CDR3 DNA: TGTGCCAGTAGTATAGCGGGGATTCAGCCCCAGCATTTT. Protein: CASSIAGIQPQHF.

The gene calls are TRBV30 and TRBJ1-4, with 8 bases identical to TRBD1. The CDR3 has 15 residues. With 1 base clipped from V and 6 bases from J, the junction kept 7 bases outside the gene matches. The germline gives CDR1 GTSNPN, CDR2 SVGIG (reference sequence). Here the CDR3 reads CAWSGHRGGDEKLFF. The CDR3 DNA sequence: TGTGCCTGGAGTGGCCACAGGGGGGGGGATGAAAAACTGTTTTTT.